This TCR beta chain stems from a study of blood T cells in healthy people across ages. Study information: Researchers report that template switching captured about one barcoded beta molecule per two T cells.

Deletions cut 6 bases from V and 0 bases from J, with 18 bases between. The germline V gene encodes CDR1 DFQATT and CDR2 SNEGSKA (reference sequence). The CDR3 length is 16 residues. The sample, about 10 milliliters of peripheral blood, was drawn from each donor. For the second PCR, which ran for about 7 to 11 cycles, a sample-barcoded 5' primer and a J-beta primer mix were used. The template-switch adaptor was a 5' adaptor with 12 random nucleotides. It tagged each cDNA molecule. TCRdb re-called the 5' RACE reads through MiXCR, storing one row per CDR3 protein. The data contain about 1.5 million distinct CDR3 sequences, roughly 45% of them seen just once; the ten biggest clones take up less than 8%.

The chain has TRBV20-1 and TRBJ2-1; TRBD2 might be the D (6 bases). This TCR came from a woman under 30 in good health. Input material: blood. CDR3 coding DNA: TGCAGTGCAACCAACCCGGCGGGGAGCTCCTACAATGAGCAGTTCTTC. It codes for CSATNPAGSSYNEQFF.